This T cell receptor beta chain was sequenced in a study of T cell responses to AZD1222 COVID-19 vaccine. Study results and caveats: Among vaccine-associated CD4 TCRs, coverage spanned spike, with dominance at 160-218 and 743-854.

Of note for this clone: Its antigen is not identified.

Method: immunoSEQ multiplex PCR; TCRdb's copy keeps in-frame clones and lacks some. This sample has just over 80,000 clones, with approximately 90% found just once. In germline, CDR1 is GTSNPN, CDR2 SVGIG (reference sequence). This CDR3 has 11 amino acids. V was pared by 0 bases and J by 8 bases, with 4 bases between. V is TRBV30 and J is TRBJ2-2; D is undetermined. Material: peripheral blood, obtained on day 0 of AZD1222 vaccination. The sequence was obtained from an adult in good health. The CDR3 region has the DNA TGTGCCTGGAGTGTAAGTGGGGAGCTGTTTTTT. This sequence encodes CAWSVSGELFF.